The 32 T cell receptor beta chains below all came from one sample that was sequenced in a study of identical twins. MiXCR was run by TCRdb on the 5' RACE reads, yielding one entry per CDR3 protein. The sample records 420,000 or so distinct CDR3 sequences, around 20% being singletons. Sequences were obtained from naive T cells sorted from blood. These receptors were taken from a man aged 45-65 years in good health.

This chain joins TRBV2 and TRBJ2-7, with D possibly being TRBD2 (7 bases). Germline-derived CDR1 and CDR2 are SNHLY and FYNNEI. The length of the CDR3 is 14 residues. The germline V and J ends were trimmed by 5 bases and 6 bases, with 17 bases remaining between them. The CDR3 sequence is CASSQSRGGGEQYF. The CDR3 region has the DNA TGTGCCAGCAGTCAATCGAGGGGAGGGGGCGAGCAGTACTTC.

The rearrangement joins TRBV7-9 to TRBJ2-3, with TRBD2 identical over 10 bases. CDR1 and CDR2 from the germline V gene are SEHNR and FQNEAQ (reference sequence). The CDR3 totals 15 residues. J was trimmed by 4 bases and V by 5 bases; bases with no gene match: 6. Here the CDR3 reads CASSPSGSRADTQYF. DNA for the CDR3: TGTGCCAGCAGCCCTAGCGGGAGTAGGGCAGATACGCAGTATTTT.

The chain links TRBV23-1 to TRBJ2-7, with D perhaps TRBD2 (5 bases). TRBV23-1 has ORF status, its function being uncertain. The V and J ends lost 0 bases and 4 bases respectively, with 13 bases between them. The CDR3 runs 15 residues. CDR3 region: CASSQSPGERYEQYF. CDR3 DNA: TGCGCCAGCAGTCAATCTCCCGGGGAACGATACGAGCAGTACTTC.

This clonotype was seen a handful of times. The chain combines TRBV4-3 with TRBJ2-1; 10 nucleotides match TRBD2. The germline CDR1 and CDR2 sequences are LGHNA and YSLEER. The CDR3 runs to 16 residues. V shed 3 bases and J 3 bases; nucleotides not matched to a gene: 5. CDR3 residues: CASSQVKRGGYNEQFF. The CDR3 DNA is TGCGCCAGCAGCCAGGTGAAGCGGGGGGGCTACAATGAGCAGTTCTTC.

In this sample, this clonotype turned up many times. The chain combines TRBV29-1 with TRBJ1-2; D is unresolved. Looked up from germline, CDR1 is SQVTM and CDR2 is ANQGSEA. V was trimmed by 4 bases and J by 8 bases, leaving 14 bases between them. The CDR3 covers 12 residues. For the CDR3, the DNA is TGCAGCGTTGGAGGCGGGCAGCGCGGCTACACCTTC. This encodes CSVGGGQRGYTF.

V usage is TRBV7-9 and J usage is TRBJ2-7; 12 nucleotides match TRBD1. The CDR3 has 16 residues. Germline CDR1 is SEHNR and CDR2 is FQNEAQ (reference sequence). Trimming at V came to 3 bases and at J to 0 bases, leaving 3 bases not matched to a gene. CDR3 region: CASSLKGQGASYEQYF. In DNA, the CDR3 is TGTGCCAGCAGCTTGAAGGGACAGGGGGCCTCCTACGAGCAGTACTTC.

The table lists this clonotype with a count of one. The chain is built from TRBV3-1 and TRBJ1-3, with D perhaps TRBD1 (5 bases). Looked up from germline, CDR1 is LGHDT and CDR2 is YNNKEL (reference sequence). The CDR3 runs 17 residues. V dropped 1 base and J dropped 0 bases, with 13 bases sitting between them. The CDR3 is CASSQVGVSSSGNTIYF. Written as DNA, the CDR3 is TGTGCCAGCAGCCAAGTGGGGGTCTCGTCCTCTGGAAACACCATATATTTT. The entire variable domain, with the rest obtained from reference TRBV3-1 and TRBJ1-3, is as follows: DTAVSQTPKYLVTQMGNDKSIKCEQNLGHDTMYWYKQDSKKFLKIMFSYNNKELIINETVPNRFSPKSPDKAHLNLHINSLELGDSAVYFCASSQVGVSSSGNTIYFGEGSWLTVV.

This chain joins TRBV9 and TRBJ2-1, with 10 bases aligning to TRBD2. CDR1 is SGDLS, CDR2 YYNGEE, per germline. There are 17 residues in the CDR3. Losses at the gene ends were 0 bases for V and 4 bases for J; bases not matched to a gene: 7. The CDR3 reads CASSVELGLANYNEQFF. The DNA for the CDR3 is TGTGCCAGCAGCGTAGAATTGGGACTAGCGAATTACAATGAGCAGTTCTTC.

The V gene is TRBV7-8, the J gene TRBJ2-3, with D hard to call. Germline CDR1 is SGHVS and CDR2 is FQNEAQ. The CDR3 spans 12 residues. The V end was cut by 1 base, the J end by 7 bases, with 6 bases between. This CDR3 is CASSLDRYTQYF. In DNA form, the CDR3 reads TGTGCCAGCAGCTTAGATAGGTATACGCAGTATTTT.

The chain recombines TRBV27 with TRBJ2-7; 10 bases match TRBD1. The germline V gene has CDR1 MNHEY and CDR2 SMNVEV (reference sequence). The CDR3 is 17 residues long. Losses at the gene ends were 5 bases for V and 3 bases for J; bases not matched to a gene: 13. CDR3 in DNA: TGTGCCAGCAGTCACCGACCCGGACAGGGGGTGAGCTACGAGCAGTACTTC. Protein product: CASSHRPGQGVSYEQYF.

This clonotype was observed at least ten times. The chain employs TRBV6-2 or TRBV6-3 and TRBJ2-2; D is unresolved. The CDR3 is made up of 14 amino acids. CDR1 and CDR2 (germline): MNHEY, SVGEGT. Deletions cut 5 bases from V and 4 bases from J, with 11 bases between. The CDR3, as DNA: TGTGCCAGCAGTCGACTTCAGAGCACCGGGGAGCTGTTTTTT. This gives the protein CASSRLQSTGELFF.

This clonotype has just a few counts. The chain joins TRBV4-3 to TRBJ2-3; maybe TRBD2 (5 bases). The ends were cut back, 2 bases at V and 0 bases at J, with 6 bases in the middle. The CDR3 has 14 amino acids. Germline CDR1 and CDR2: LGHNA and YSLEER. DNA for the CDR3: TGCGCCAGCAGCCAACAGCGGAGCACAGATACGCAGTATTTT. Encoded protein: CASSQQRSTDTQYF.

This clonotype has at least ten counts. The V gene is TRBV19, the J gene TRBJ1-5; 8 nucleotides match TRBD1. Trimming took 4 bases from V and 3 from J; bases not matched to a gene: 8. CDR3 size: 16 residues. Germline V CDR1 and CDR2: LNHDA, SQIVND (reference sequence). This CDR3 is CASSTGWDRSNQPQHF. The CDR3 DNA reads as TGTGCCAGTAGTACCGGATGGGACAGGTCCAATCAGCCCCAGCATTTT.

This clonotype was observed many times. The chain combines TRBV29-1 with TRBJ2-5; the match to TRBD2 covers 7 bases. V lost 7 bases to trimming and J lost 5 bases; unmatched junction nucleotides: 7. The CDR3 is 12 residues long. From germline, CDR1 is SQVTM and CDR2 ANQGSEA. CDR3 sequence (DNA): TGCAGCGCTAGGAGGCGGGAGGAGACCCAGTACTTC. Translation: CSARRREETQYF.

This chain joins TRBV6-1 and TRBJ2-2; 11 bases line up with TRBD2. The V gene's germline CDR1 is MNHNS and CDR2 SASEGT. The CDR3 runs to 19 residues. Germline trimming cut 8 bases from V and 0 bases from J; bases unmatched to any gene: 14. Here the CDR3 reads CASSRGTGTSGANTGELFF. DNA of the CDR3: TGTGCCAGCTCAAGGGGGACCGGGACTAGCGGCGCGAACACCGGGGAGCTGTTTTTT.

The chain recombines TRBV5-6 with TRBJ2-5, with a possible D match to TRBD2 (6 bases). The germline CDR1 and CDR2 sequences are SGHDT and YYEEEE. The V end was cut by 4 bases, the J end by 6 bases, with 13 bases between. CDR3 size: 13 residues. CDR3 in amino acids: CASSGGAGQTQYF. CDR3 bases: TGTGCCAGCAGCGGAGGGGCAGGGCAGACCCAGTACTTC.

This clonotype appeared a few times. The rearrangement joins TRBV20-1 to TRBJ2-3; D is perhaps TRBD1 (6 bases). V lost 0 bases, J lost 5 bases, and 24 bases lay in between. The CDR3 consists of 18 residues. Germline CDR1 reads DFQATT; CDR2 reads SNEGSKA (reference sequence). Here the CDR3 reads CSARDELLPRQVEDTQYF. The CDR3 nucleotides read TGCAGTGCTAGAGATGAACTACTCCCCCGACAGGTAGAAGATACGCAGTATTTT.

This sequence joins TRBV9 and TRBJ2-2; D is uncertain. This CDR3 region has 12 residues. V was pared by 0 bases and J by 13 bases, with 10 bases between. Germline values: CDR1 SGDLS, CDR2 YYNGEE. The CDR3 DNA sequence: TGTGCCAGCAGCGTAGGGTTCCGAATGCTGTTTTTT. This translates into CASSVGFRMLFF.

V and J are TRBV2 and TRBJ1-6; D not certain. This CDR3 is built from 13 residues. V lost 1 base and J lost 8, with 6 bases in between. Germline CDR1 is SNHLY and CDR2 is FYNNEI. Written as DNA, the CDR3 is TGTGCCAGCAGTGAAGTTGGTTATTCACCCCTCCACTTT. Its protein product is CASSEVGYSPLHF.

The V and J genes are TRBV20-1 and TRBJ2-7, with D unresolved. This CDR3 contains 14 residues. Germline V CDR1 and CDR2: DFQATT, SNEGSKA (reference sequence). V shed 5 bases and J shed 2 bases, with 16 bases lying between them. The CDR3 sequence: CSAWKTSGAYEQYF. The DNA of the CDR3 is TGCAGTGCTTGGAAGACGTCAGGAGCCTACGAGCAGTACTTC.

This clonotype came up many times. The chain uses TRBV12-3 or TRBV12-4 and TRBJ1-5; possible D gene TRBD1, 5 bases. The CDR3 has 16 amino acids. V shed 2 bases and J shed 3 bases, with 14 bases lying between them. CDR3: CASSLNPQGNNQPQHF. In DNA, the CDR3 is TGTGCCAGCAGTTTAAACCCCCAGGGTAACAATCAGCCCCAGCATTTT.

This clonotype was counted at least ten times. The chain links TRBV7-2 to TRBJ2-1; TRBD1 might be the D (6 bases). CDR1 is SGHTA, CDR2 FQGNSA, per germline. This CDR3 has 13 residues. V lost 2 bases and J 10 bases, leaving 12 bases between the germline ends. CDR3 nucleotides: TGTGCCAGCAGCTTAATAGGGGGTCGGGAGCAGTTCTTC. Its translation: CASSLIGGREQFF.

This clonotype occurred many times. The rearrangement links TRBV20-1 to TRBJ2-4, with a tentative D call TRBD2 (6 bases). Germline CDR1 and CDR2: DFQATT and SNEGSKA (reference sequence). V lost 3 bases and J lost 7, with 13 bases in between. The CDR3 runs 13 residues. The DNA for the CDR3 is TGCAGTGCTAGTCCCGGGAGTCGGAACATTCAGTACTTC. This sequence encodes CSASPGSRNIQYF.

Note on this clonotype: Given a much more abundant clone one base away, this may be a read error. The gene calls are TRBV5-1 and TRBJ1-1; 10 bases are shared with TRBD1. The CDR3 has 16 amino acids. Trimming took 4 bases from V and 0 from J; bases not matched to a gene: 6. Germline CDR1 and CDR2: SGHRS and YFSETQ. As DNA, the CDR3 is TGCGCCAGCAGCGAGGGGACAGGGGTTATGAACACTGAAGCTTTCTTT. It codes for CASSEGTGVMNTEAFF.

In its sample, this clonotype was seen many times. The rearrangement joins TRBV5-6 to TRBJ2-1; the match to TRBD1 covers 8 bases. CDR1 is SGHDT, CDR2 YYEEEE, per germline. This CDR3 region has 16 residues. V dropped 4 bases and J dropped 6; count of bases not matched to a gene: 12. The CDR3 DNA reads as TGTGCCAGCAGCAAACCCCTGGACAGGGCGGTCAATGAGCAGTTCTTC. This gives the protein CASSKPLDRAVNEQFF.

This clonotype was seen ten or more times. The chain links TRBV5-1 to TRBJ2-3; a possible D gene is TRBD2 (5 bases). The V end was cut by 2 bases, the J end by 4 bases, with 23 bases between. Germline loops: CDR1 SGHRS, CDR2 YFSETQ. This CDR3 has 18 amino acids. Here the CDR3 reads CASSFKLVQPDPADTQYF. For the CDR3, the DNA is TGCGCCAGCAGCTTTAAACTAGTCCAACCCGACCCAGCAGATACGCAGTATTTT.

This clonotype was found a few times. The rearrangement joins TRBV20-1 to TRBJ2-7; the D gene is possibly TRBD2 (5 bases). The CDR3 consists of 14 residues. Germline V gene sequence: CDR1 DFQATT, CDR2 SNEGSKA (reference sequence). V was clipped by 6 bases and J by 0 bases, with 15 bases between them. The chain's CDR3 is CSATRLSNSYEQYF. DNA of the CDR3: TGCAGTGCGACAAGACTATCTAACTCCTACGAGCAGTACTTC.

This clonotype was seen just once. The chain employs TRBV29-1 and TRBJ2-3; D might be TRBD2 (6 bases). From germline, CDR1 is SQVTM and CDR2 ANQGSEA. V was pared by 5 bases and J by 3 bases, with 12 bases between. The CDR3 runs 13 residues. The CDR3 bases are TGCAGCGTTAGGGACTTAACAACAGATACGCAGTATTTT. This codes for CSVRDLTTDTQYF.

In its sample, this clonotype was seen many times. The chain carries TRBV5-1 and TRBJ1-4, with no clear D. V was cut by 0 bases and J by 7 bases, with 13 bases left in between. CDR1 is SGHRS and CDR2 is YFSETQ in the germline V gene. This CDR3 contains 15 residues. The CDR3 spells CASSLENTGSEKLFF. As DNA, the CDR3 is TGCGCCAGCAGCTTGGAGAATACCGGGAGTGAAAAACTGTTTTTT.

In its sample, this clonotype was seen many times. This sequence joins TRBV3-1 and TRBJ2-1; 10 bases are a match to TRBD2. The V gene end was trimmed by 4 bases and the J gene end by 4 bases; junction bases not matched to a gene: 4. This CDR3 spans 15 amino acids. CDR1 is LGHDT, CDR2 YNNKEL, per germline (reference sequence). CDR3 DNA: TGTGCCAGCAGCCCCGGGACTAGCGCTTACAATGAGCAGTTCTTC. Encoded protein: CASSPGTSAYNEQFF.

The V and J genes are TRBV7-7 and TRBJ2-3; D may correspond to TRBD1 or TRBD2 (6 bases each). The CDR3 runs to 15 residues. Trimming pared 5 bases from V and 4 bases from J, leaving 16 bases between. Germline CDR1 reads SSHAT; CDR2 reads FNYEAQ (reference sequence). The CDR3 nucleotides are TGTGCCAGCAGCCGATGGGGGGCGCCGGCAGATACGCAGTATTTT. Its translation is CASSRWGAPADTQYF.

The CDR3 is CASTGIGGPDTQYF. CDR3 nucleotide sequence: TGTGCCAGCACCGGAATTGGAGGGCCAGATACGCAGTATTTT. This chain uses TRBV6-2 or TRBV6-3 with TRBJ2-3; weak D call: TRBD2 (6 bases). The CDR3 runs to 14 residues. Trimming shortened V by 7 bases and J by 4 bases, and 15 bases separated the two germline ends. Germline CDR1 is MNHEY and CDR2 is SVGEGT.